This T cell receptor beta chain was captured by sequencing in a study of CD8+ T cells in alopecia areata. Regarding the study as a whole: Sequences from scalp samples also cover resident alphabeta T cells of normal skin. The study found tofacitinib significantly decreased scalp clonality and expanded CD8+ clones among the top 100.

With regard to this clone: What it binds is not known.

TCR sequencing used cDNA made by reverse transcription of extracted RNA. Libraries were prepared by immunoSEQ multiplex PCR; TCRdb keeps only in-frame clonotypes and omits some of them. The sample contains about 210,000 clones, around 66% of which appear only once. V lost 5 bases, J lost 3 bases, and 16 bases lay in between. Germline V lookup: CDR1 SGHTA, CDR2 FQGNSA. The CDR3 length is 15 residues. Treatment meaning: oral pan-JAK inhibitor, 5-10 mg twice daily. The chain carries TRBV7-2 and TRBJ2-5, with D maybe TRBD2 (6 bases). The clonotype originates from a human donor with alopecia areata. The sequencing here drew on CD4+ T cells sorted from blood, taken at week 4, from a patient treated with tofacitinib. CDR3 DNA sequence: TGTGCCAGCAGCCGCACTAGAGGAGGGGAAGAGACCCAGTACTTC. Translation: CASSRTRGGEETQYF.